Listed below are T cell receptor beta chains from one sample, sequenced in a study of blood T cell repertoires in COVID-19. Assay used: immunoSEQ multiplex PCR; TCRdb lists only in-frame clones, some missing. Among 180,000 or so clones listed, 86% were seen once. The sequenced sample was peripheral blood. The receptors here all came from a man younger than 35 with acute or convalescent COVID-19. Each CDR3 is given with its conserved first and last residue. A D gene is named only where the DNA matches it firmly. Rows may omit the clone size; those that give it use once, few, many or a size class.

v_call	j_call	clone_size	cdr3_length	d_call	cdr3_nt	cdr3_aa
TRBV7-6	TRBJ1-3	.	15	.	TGTGCCAGCAGCTTAGCCGGACTCTCTGGAAACACCATATATTTT	CASSLAGLSGNTIYF
TRBV5-1	TRBJ2-1	.	16	TRBD2	TGCGCCAGCAGCTTGAGTCCCAGCGGGGGGACCAATGAGCAGTTCTTC	CASSLSPSGGTNEQFF
TRBV5-4	TRBJ1-2	.	15	TRBD1	TGTGCCAGCAGCTTGAGGGACAGGGGAAACTATGGCTACACCTTC	CASSLRDRGNYGYTF
TRBV2	TRBJ2-1	.	15	TRBD2	TGTGCCAGCAGGGCCGGGACTAGCGGGGGCAATGAGCAGTTCTTC	CASRAGTSGGNEQFF
TRBV4-2	TRBJ1-2	.	14	.	TGTGCCAGCAGCCCCCTGCAGGGGAACTATGGCTACACCTTC	CASSPLQGNYGYTF
TRBV25-1	TRBJ2-3	.	16	TRBD1	TGTGCCAGCAGTGAATGGGGACAGGGGGGTACAGATACGCAGTATTTT	CASSEWGQGGTDTQYF
TRBV6-6	TRBJ1-5	.	16	TRBD1	TGTGCCAGCAGTTACTCGGACAGGGGGGGGAGAAAGCCCCAGCATTTT	CASSYSDRGGRKPQHF
TRBV4-1	TRBJ1-2	once	16	.	TGCGCCAGCAGCCACCCTGTCCGGGGGGCCGGCTATGGCTACACCTTC	CASSHPVRGAGYGYTF
TRBV19	TRBJ1-3	.	16	.	TGTGCCAGTAGTATAGTCCCAGGATACTCTGGAAACACCATATATTTT	CASSIVPGYSGNTIYF
TRBV14	TRBJ2-1	.	15	.	TGTGCCAGCAGCCAACAGGCTGCCGCCTACAATGAGCAGTTCTTC	CASSQQAAAYNEQFF
TRBV6-5	TRBJ1-6	few	15	.	TGTGCCAGCAGTTACAACAGGGAAGGTCGGCCACCCCTCCACTTT	CASSYNREGRPPLHF
TRBV7-3	TRBJ1-1	few	18	TRBD1	TGTGCCAGCAGCCTATCCGGGACAGGGGGCGGGAAACGGACTGAAGCTTTCTTT	CASSLSGTGGGKRTEAFF
TRBV20-1	TRBJ2-1	.	17	.	TGCAGTGCTAGTAGTCTAGTTTCCGGAATTGTCTACAATGAGCAGTTCTTC	CSASSLVSGIVYNEQFF
TRBV4-2	TRBJ2-2	.	16	TRBD2	TGTGCCAGCAGCCAGGGGAGCGGGGGGTCACGCGGGGAGCTGTTTTTT	CASSQGSGGSRGELFF
TRBV4-1	TRBJ1-2	.	16	.	TGCGCCAGCAGCCAAGACCCCCATGGGGGGTGGTATGGCTACACCTTC	CASSQDPHGGWYGYTF
TRBV7-6	TRBJ2-1	.	14	TRBD1	TGTGCCAGCTCGAGCCGGACAGGGAGTCATGAGCAGTTCTTC	CASSSRTGSHEQFF
TRBV7-2	TRBJ1-5	.	13	.	TGTGCCAGCAGCGTCATATTCGCGGATTCGGTACATTTT	CASSVIFADSVHF
TRBV6-5	TRBJ2-7	.	14	.	TGTGCCAGCAGTTACATGCGTGGACACTACGAGCAGTACTTC	CASSYMRGHYEQYF
TRBV7-9	TRBJ1-1	.	14	TRBD1	TGTGCCAGCAGCACCCAGACAGGGATCACTGAAGCTTTCTTT	CASSTQTGITEAFF
TRBV2	TRBJ1-4	.	13	.	TGTGCCAGCAGTGCATTTTCACGGGAAAAACTGTTTTTT	CASSAFSREKLFF
TRBV7-7	TRBJ2-2	.	15	.	TGTGCCAGCAGTCAGGACTACGAAGCAGACGGGGAGCTGTTTTTT	CASSQDYEADGELFF
TRBV7-8	TRBJ2-1	.	15	TRBD2	TGTGCCAGCAGTTACGATAGCGGGGGGGCGCTCGAGCAGTTCTTC	CASSYDSGGALEQFF
TRBV29-1	TRBJ1-1	.	13	.	TGCAGCGCCCGTGATACAGGGCCCACTGAAGCTTTCTTT	CSARDTGPTEAFF
TRBV25-1	TRBJ1-4	.	14	.	TGTGCCAGCAGTGCCCAGGGGTCTAATGAAAAACTGTTTTTT	CASSAQGSNEKLFF
TRBV7-7	TRBJ2-3	.	16	.	TGTGCCAGCAGCTTAGGATTGGGGGCGGGTTCGGATACGCAGTATTTT	CASSLGLGAGSDTQYF
TRBV6-1	TRBJ1-2	.	14	.	TGTGCCAGCAGTGAAATCTGGCAGAACTATGGCTACACCTTC	CASSEIWQNYGYTF
TRBV29-1	TRBJ1-1	.	17	.	TGCAGCGGGAGAAGGAAAATAGGCCATTCAACTCCCTCTGAAGCTTTCTTT	CSGRRKIGHSTPSEAFF
TRBV18	TRBJ1-3	.	16	TRBD1	TGTGCCAGCTCACCCGGGACAGGCATCTCTGGAAACACCATATATTTT	CASSPGTGISGNTIYF
TRBV30	TRBJ2-7	.	15	TRBD1	TGTGCCTGGACCCCAGGTGGGACAGAGACCTACGAGCAGTACTTC	CAWTPGGTETYEQYF
TRBV6-5	TRBJ2-1	.	14	TRBD2	TGTGCCAGCAGTTACTCCGGGGGGACCAATGAGCAGTTCTTC	CASSYSGGTNEQFF
TRBV7-9	TRBJ2-3	few	16	.	TGTGCCAGCAGCCCAAGACAGCCACGGAACACAGATACGCAGTATTTT	CASSPRQPRNTDTQYF
TRBV7-2	TRBJ2-1	.	16	TRBD1	TGTGCCAGCAGCTTAGTGGGTGGGACAGGGTACAATGAGCAGTTCTTC	CASSLVGGTGYNEQFF
TRBV30	TRBJ1-6	.	13	.	TGTGCCGGGAGATGGGACTTTAATTCACCCCTCCACTTT	CAGRWDFNSPLHF
TRBV24-1	TRBJ2-5	.	16	TRBD2	TGTGCCACCAGTGCCCGGGGAGCGGGGCCCCAAGAGACCCAGTACTTC	CATSARGAGPQETQYF
TRBV9	TRBJ2-2	.	16	.	TGTGCCAGCAGCGTAGACAGGGCGTTAGGTACCGGGGAGCTGTTTTTT	CASSVDRALGTGELFF
TRBV18	TRBJ2-3	.	15	TRBD1	TGTGCCAGCTCACCACTCGGACAGGTTAAGGATACGCAGTATTTT	CASSPLGQVKDTQYF
TRBV19	TRBJ1-3	.	14	.	TGTGCCAGTAGTACGGGGTACTCTGGAAACACCATATATTTT	CASSTGYSGNTIYF
TRBV5-6	TRBJ1-5	.	14	TRBD1	TGTGCCAGCAGCCTCGGGACAGTCAATCAGCCCCAGCATTTT	CASSLGTVNQPQHF
TRBV6-4	TRBJ2-1	.	16	TRBD2	TGTGCCAGCAGTGACTCAAGCGGGGGGGCCTACAATGAGCAGTTCTTC	CASSDSSGGAYNEQFF
TRBV9	TRBJ1-1	.	12	.	TGTGCCAGCAGCGCCAGGGGAACTGAAGCTTTCTTT	CASSARGTEAFF
TRBV6-5	TRBJ1-2	.	13	TRBD1	TGTGCCAGCACTAGGGACAGGGCCTATGGCTACACCTTC	CASTRDRAYGYTF
TRBV4-1	TRBJ2-3	once	18	TRBD2	TGCGCCAGCAGCACCAAGGTATTTAGCGGGGGAGGAGCAGATACGCAGTATTTT	CASSTKVFSGGGADTQYF
TRBV6-1	TRBJ1-5	.	14	TRBD1	TGTGCCAGCAGTGAAGGCAGGGGGCCTCAGCCCCAGCATTTT	CASSEGRGPQPQHF